This T cell receptor (beta chain) came from a study of post-analysis software for immune sequencing data (dated by TCRdb to the mid-2010s). For the study in its entirety: The recorded disease courses included relapsing-remitting, secondary progressive and progressive-relapsing multiple sclerosis, and some patients had no subtype annotation. A subset of samples was prepared in parallel using single-end sample barcoding, then pooled and co-amplified after Illumina adapter ligation. The multiple sclerosis patient repertoires were compared with around ten previously published healthy control repertoires from donors aged about 6 to 26 years. The full study reports these points: The multiple sclerosis patient group was slightly younger than the control group. Significantly lower normalized Chao1 diversity was found in multiple sclerosis patients than in controls, suggesting substantial peripheral T-cell clonal expansion. Strong co-clustering of samples prepared in the same batch was shown by direct clustering with F measure, prompting a batch-effect correction. Significantly higher frequencies in patients than in controls were found for roughly 5 TRBV segments, including TRBV5-6, TRBV5-1 and TRBV20-1.

With respect to this clonotype: What antigen it recognizes has not been identified. No base quality values were provided; no much bigger clone lies one nucleotide off.

Library generation was performed with PCR. The sample was run on an Illumina HiSeq 2500. To reduce PCR and sequencing biases, unique molecular identifiers were built into the TCR beta cDNA libraries. Every 1 to 10 million input T cells yielded roughly 500,000 cDNA molecules, meaning each molecule approximated one T cell. The patient libraries were prepared and sequenced using the same protocol as the earlier healthy control dataset. Within a given batch, samples were prepared together, multiplexed and sequenced on the same HiSeq lane. In the source study's methods: Raw barcoded reads were processed with MIGEC, and single-read molecular identifier groups were discarded before consensus assembly and CDR3 extraction. VDJtools was used for post-analysis of the clonotype tables, with diversity normalized by down-sampling every dataset to the smallest sample size. In repertoire overlap clustering, CDR3 amino acid sequences, but not nucleotide sequences, were matched to correct batch-related cross-sample contamination. TCRdb reprocessing: public reads trimmed at Q25 with fastp, clones called with MiXCR, in-frame beta chains kept. Each CDR3 protein gets just one entry, which takes the most common genes and DNA from the rows behind it. The V and J calls and clone size come from TCRdb's table, not from the authors' own analysis. The sample has about 810,000 distinct CDR3 sequences on record, approximately 53% of them singletons. About 4.5% of the sample goes to the ten largest clones.

From the cysteine up to the phenylalanine, the CDR3 has a length of 14 residues. The retained sequence is limited to the CDR3, 42 bases, with the frame set at the first base. Based on the germline V gene (reference sequence), the CDR1 and CDR2 sequences are SSHAT and FNYEAQ. The junction carries 8 bases between V and J, which are trimmed by 1 base and 1 base respectively. To demonstrate the VDJtools post-analysis software, TCR beta repertoires were profiled from the peripheral blood of some 12 young patients with multiple sclerosis. The patients with multiple sclerosis were children and adolescents between roughly 6 and 17 years of age.

This clonotype was sampled from a girl under 18 with multiple sclerosis. The rearranged chain carries TRBV7-7 and TRBJ2-7, with the D gene call left open. Sequencing used blood. The nucleotides are TGTGCCAGCAGCTTAGGTGACAAATCCTACGAGCAGTACTTC. This yields the protein CASSLGDKSYEQYF. With all but the CDR3 taken from the reference TRBV7-7 and TRBJ2-7 genes, the full variable domain is: GAGVSQSPRYKVTKRGQDVTLRCDPISSHATLYWYQQALGQGPEFLTYFNYEAQPDKSGLPSDRFSAERPEGSISTLTIQRTEQRDSAMYRCASSLGDKSYEQYFGPGTRLTVT.